The present entry profiles one T cell receptor beta chain with its context. The data stem from a study of blood T cell repertoires in COVID-19. The germline V gene encodes CDR1 SGHRS and CDR2 YFSETQ. With 2 bases removed from V and 2 bases from J, the gap between germline ends came to 11 bases. There are 14 residues in the CDR3. Authors' analysis steps: Reference gene primers were amplified, and this amplification served to estimate nucleated cell counts. Profiled with immunoSEQ multiplex PCR; TCRdb holds only in-frame clones, not every one. From that table come the V and J calls and clone size; the DNA was used to work out D and trimming. The sample comprises some 130,000 clones, around 79% of which are singletons, and about a fifth rests with the top ten.

Sequenced sample: peripheral blood. The V call is TRBV5-1, the J call TRBJ2-7; D is possibly TRBD1 (5 bases). This TCR came from a man of 80 years or more with acute or convalescent COVID-19. CDR3 sequence reads: CASSFGQGPYEQYF. CDR3 DNA sequence: TGCGCCAGCAGCTTCGGGCAGGGCCCCTACGAGCAGTACTTC. Filled out from reference TRBV5-1 and TRBJ2-7, the complete variable domain reads KAGVTQTPRYLIKTRGQQVTLSCSPISGHRSVSWYQQTPGQGLQFLFEYFSETQRNKGNFPGRFSGRQFSNSRSEMNVSTLELGDSALYLCASSFGQGPYEQYFGPGTRLTVT.